This T cell receptor (beta chain) came from a study of PD-L1 blockade in urothelial cancer. Study context: Bladder-origin urothelial cancer in males covered about 90% of the roughly 30 patients. Investigators checked blood 3 weeks (second dose) and 6 weeks after treatment start. Per blood sample, T cells had a median of around 140,000. Study-level findings and limits: Pretreatment TCR clonality in blood, when below the median, was predictive of better survival.

Described time point: pretreatment peripheral blood. A remark on this clone: Its antigen is undetermined.

Sequenced by immunoSEQ multiplex PCR; TCRdb stores in-frame clones only, minus some. Of roughly 100,000 clones listed, roughly 90% are singletons. In germline, CDR1 is KGHSH, CDR2 LQKENI. V lost 2 bases, J lost 5 bases, and 2 bases stayed unmatched. The CDR3 consists of 13 residues. The chain joins TRBV18 to TRBJ1-2; 7 bases line up with TRBD1. This receptor was identified in a woman aged 80 or older with urothelial cancer. This material consisted of PBMCs, taken around atezolizumab (anti-PD-L1) treatment. CDR3 protein: CASSPGTDYGYTF. In DNA, the CDR3 is TGTGCCAGCTCACCAGGGACAGATTATGGCTACACCTTC.